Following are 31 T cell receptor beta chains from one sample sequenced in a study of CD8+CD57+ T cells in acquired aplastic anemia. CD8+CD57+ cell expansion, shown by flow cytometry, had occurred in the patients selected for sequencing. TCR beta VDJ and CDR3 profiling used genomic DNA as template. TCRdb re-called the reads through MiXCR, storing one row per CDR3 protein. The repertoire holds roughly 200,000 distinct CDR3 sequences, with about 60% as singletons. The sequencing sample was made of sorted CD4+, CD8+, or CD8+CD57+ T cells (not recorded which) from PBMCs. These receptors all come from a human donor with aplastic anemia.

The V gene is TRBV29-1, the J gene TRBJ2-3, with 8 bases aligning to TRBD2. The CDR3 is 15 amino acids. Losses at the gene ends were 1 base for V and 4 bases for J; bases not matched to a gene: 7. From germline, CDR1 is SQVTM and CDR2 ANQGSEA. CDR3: CSVEGGSGVSDTQYF. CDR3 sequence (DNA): TGCAGCGTTGAAGGGGGTAGCGGGGTCTCAGATACGCAGTATTTT.

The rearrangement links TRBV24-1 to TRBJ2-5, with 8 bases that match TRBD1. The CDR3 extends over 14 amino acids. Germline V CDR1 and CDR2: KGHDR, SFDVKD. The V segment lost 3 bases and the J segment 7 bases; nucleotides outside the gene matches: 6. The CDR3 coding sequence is TGTGCCACCAGTGATCATGGGACAGGCAGGACCCAGTACTTC. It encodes CATSDHGTGRTQYF.

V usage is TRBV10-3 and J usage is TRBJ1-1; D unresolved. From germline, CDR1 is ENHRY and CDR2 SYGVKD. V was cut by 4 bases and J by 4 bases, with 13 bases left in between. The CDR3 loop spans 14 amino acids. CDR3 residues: CAISAKAVGTEAFF. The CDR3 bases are TGTGCCATCAGTGCCAAGGCTGTTGGCACTGAAGCTTTCTTT.

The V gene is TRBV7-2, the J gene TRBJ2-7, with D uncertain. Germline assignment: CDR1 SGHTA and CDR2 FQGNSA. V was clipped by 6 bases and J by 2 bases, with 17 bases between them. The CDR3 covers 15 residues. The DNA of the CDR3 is TGTGCCAGCAGTCCCACCCAAACCTCGGCCTACGAGCAGTACTTC. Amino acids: CASSPTQTSAYEQYF.

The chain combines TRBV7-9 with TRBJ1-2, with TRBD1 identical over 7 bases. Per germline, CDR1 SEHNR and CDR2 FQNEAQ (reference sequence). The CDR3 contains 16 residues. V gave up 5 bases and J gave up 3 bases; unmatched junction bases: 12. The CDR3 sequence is CASSNPITGEYYGYTF. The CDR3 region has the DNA TGTGCCAGCAGCAACCCAATCACAGGGGAGTACTATGGCTACACCTTC. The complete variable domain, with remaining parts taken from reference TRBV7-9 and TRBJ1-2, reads DTGVSQNPRHKITKRGQNVTFRCDPISEHNRLYWYRQTLGQGPEFLTYFQNEAQLEKSRLLSDRFSAERPKGSFSTLEIQRTEQGDSAMYLCASSNPITGEYYGYTFGSGTRLTVV.

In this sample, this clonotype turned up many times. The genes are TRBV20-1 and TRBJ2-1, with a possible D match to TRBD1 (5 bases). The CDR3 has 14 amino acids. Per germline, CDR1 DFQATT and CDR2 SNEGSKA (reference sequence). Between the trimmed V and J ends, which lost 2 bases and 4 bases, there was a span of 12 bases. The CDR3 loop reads CSARLGAGYNEQFF. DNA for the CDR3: TGCAGTGCTAGATTAGGGGCAGGATACAATGAGCAGTTCTTC.

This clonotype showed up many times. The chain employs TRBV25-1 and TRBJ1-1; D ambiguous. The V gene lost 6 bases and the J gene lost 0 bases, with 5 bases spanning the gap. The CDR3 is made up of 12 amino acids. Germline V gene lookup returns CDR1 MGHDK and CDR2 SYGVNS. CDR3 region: CASRTMNTEAFF. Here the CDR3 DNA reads TGTGCCAGCAGGACCATGAACACTGAAGCTTTCTTT.

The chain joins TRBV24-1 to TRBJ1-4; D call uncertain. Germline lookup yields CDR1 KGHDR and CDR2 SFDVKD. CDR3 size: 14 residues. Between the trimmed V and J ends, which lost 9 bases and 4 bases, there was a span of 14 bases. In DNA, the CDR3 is TGTGCCACCCCAGCAGGTGCCTATAATGAAAAACTGTTTTTT. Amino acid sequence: CATPAGAYNEKLFF.

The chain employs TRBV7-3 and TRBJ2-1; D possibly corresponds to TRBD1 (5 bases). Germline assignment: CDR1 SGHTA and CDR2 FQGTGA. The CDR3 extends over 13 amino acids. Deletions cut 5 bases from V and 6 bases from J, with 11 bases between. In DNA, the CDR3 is TGTGCCAGCAGCCAGGACACCGCCAATGAGCAGTTCTTC. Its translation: CASSQDTANEQFF.

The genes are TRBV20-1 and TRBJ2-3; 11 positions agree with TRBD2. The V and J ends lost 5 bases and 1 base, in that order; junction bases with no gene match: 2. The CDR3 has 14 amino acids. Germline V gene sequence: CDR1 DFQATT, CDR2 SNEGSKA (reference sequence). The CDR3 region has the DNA TGCAGTGCTGTGGGACTAGCGGGCACAGATACGCAGTATTTT. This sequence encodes CSAVGLAGTDTQYF.

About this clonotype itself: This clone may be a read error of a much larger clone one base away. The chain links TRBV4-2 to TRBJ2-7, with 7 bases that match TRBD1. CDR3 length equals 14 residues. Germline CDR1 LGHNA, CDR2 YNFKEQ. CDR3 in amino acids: CASIQDRATVEQYF. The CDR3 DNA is TGTGCCAGCATCCAAGACAGGGCAACAGTAGAGCAGTACTTC.

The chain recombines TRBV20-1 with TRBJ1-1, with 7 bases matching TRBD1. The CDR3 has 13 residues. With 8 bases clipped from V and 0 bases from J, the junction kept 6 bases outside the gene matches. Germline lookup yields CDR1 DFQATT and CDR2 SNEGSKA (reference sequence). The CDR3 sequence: CSSIDRVNTEAFF. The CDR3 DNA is TGCAGTTCGATAGACAGGGTGAACACTGAAGCTTTCTTT.

The CDR3 coding sequence is TGTGCCAGCACCGCAGGTATCGGCTCCCCAGGAGGCAATCAGCCCCAGCATTTT. Its protein is CASTAGIGSPGGNQPQHF. V usage is TRBV7-8 and J usage is TRBJ1-5; D not resolved. V shed 7 bases and J shed 2 bases, with 24 bases lying between them. Germline V CDR1 and CDR2: SGHVS, FQNEAQ. This CDR3 is built from 18 residues.

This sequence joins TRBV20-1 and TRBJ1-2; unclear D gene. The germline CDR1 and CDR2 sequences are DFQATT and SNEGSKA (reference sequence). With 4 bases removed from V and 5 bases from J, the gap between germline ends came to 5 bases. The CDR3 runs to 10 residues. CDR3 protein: CSATDYGYTF. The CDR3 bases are TGCAGTGCTACAGATTATGGCTACACCTTC.

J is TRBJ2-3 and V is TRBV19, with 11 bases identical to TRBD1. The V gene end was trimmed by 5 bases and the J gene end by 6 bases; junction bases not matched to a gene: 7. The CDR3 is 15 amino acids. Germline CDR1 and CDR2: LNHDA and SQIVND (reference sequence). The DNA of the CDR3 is TGTGCCAGTAGTGCAGGACAGGGGGCTGGGGATACGCAGTATTTT. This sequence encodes CASSAGQGAGDTQYF.

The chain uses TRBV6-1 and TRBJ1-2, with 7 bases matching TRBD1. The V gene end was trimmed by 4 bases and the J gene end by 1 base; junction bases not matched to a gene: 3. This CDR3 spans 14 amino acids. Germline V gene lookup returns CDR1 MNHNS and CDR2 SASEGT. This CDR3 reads CASSGGTDNYGYTF. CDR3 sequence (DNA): TGTGCCAGCAGTGGGGGGACAGATAACTATGGCTACACCTTC.

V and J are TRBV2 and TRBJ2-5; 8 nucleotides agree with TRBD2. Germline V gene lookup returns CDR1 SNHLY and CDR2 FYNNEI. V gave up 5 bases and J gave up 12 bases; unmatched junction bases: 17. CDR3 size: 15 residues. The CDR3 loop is CASSPTPEIGGVEYF. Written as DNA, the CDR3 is TGTGCCAGCAGTCCTACCCCAGAGATCGGGGGGGTTGAGTACTTC. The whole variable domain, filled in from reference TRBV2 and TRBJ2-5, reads EPEVTQTPSHQVTQMGQEVILRCVPISNHLYFYWYRQILGQKVEFLVSFYNNEISEKSEIFDDQFSVERPDGSNFTLKIRSTKLEDSAMYFCASSPTPEIGGVEYFGPGTRLLVL.

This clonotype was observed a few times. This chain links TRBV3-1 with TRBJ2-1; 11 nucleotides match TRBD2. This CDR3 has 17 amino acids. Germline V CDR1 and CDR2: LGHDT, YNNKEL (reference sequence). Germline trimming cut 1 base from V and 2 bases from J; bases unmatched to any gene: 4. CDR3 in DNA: TGTGCCAGCAGCCAAGCTAGCGGGGGGTTAACCTACAATGAGCAGTTCTTC. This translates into CASSQASGGLTYNEQFF.

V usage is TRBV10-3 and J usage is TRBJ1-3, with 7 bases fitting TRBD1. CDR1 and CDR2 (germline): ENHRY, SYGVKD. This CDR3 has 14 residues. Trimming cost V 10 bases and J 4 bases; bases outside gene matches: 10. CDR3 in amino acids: CASREGASGNTIYF. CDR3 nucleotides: TGTGCCAGCCGTGAGGGGGCTTCCGGAAACACCATATATTTT.

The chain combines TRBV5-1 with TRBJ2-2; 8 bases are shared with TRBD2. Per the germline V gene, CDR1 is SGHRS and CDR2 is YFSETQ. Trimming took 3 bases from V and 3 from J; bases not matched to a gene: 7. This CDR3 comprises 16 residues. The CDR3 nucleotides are TGCGCCAGCAGCTCAATGCGGGGGGCGGACACCGGGGAGCTGTTTTTT. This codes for CASSSMRGADTGELFF.

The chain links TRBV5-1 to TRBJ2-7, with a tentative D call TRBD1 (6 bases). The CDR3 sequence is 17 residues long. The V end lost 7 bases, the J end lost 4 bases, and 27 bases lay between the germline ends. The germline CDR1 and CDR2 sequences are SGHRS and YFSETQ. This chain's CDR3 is CASGALKSGAVVYEQYF. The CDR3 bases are TGCGCCAGCGGGGCCCTAAAGTCAGGGGCAGTAGTATACGAGCAGTACTTC.

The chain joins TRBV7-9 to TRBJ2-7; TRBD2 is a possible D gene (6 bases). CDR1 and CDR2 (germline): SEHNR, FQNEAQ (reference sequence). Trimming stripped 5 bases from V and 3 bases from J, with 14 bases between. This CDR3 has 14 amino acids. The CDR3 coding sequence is TGTGCCAGCAGCGTTGCGGGACCCGACTACGAGCAGTACTTC. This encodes CASSVAGPDYEQYF.

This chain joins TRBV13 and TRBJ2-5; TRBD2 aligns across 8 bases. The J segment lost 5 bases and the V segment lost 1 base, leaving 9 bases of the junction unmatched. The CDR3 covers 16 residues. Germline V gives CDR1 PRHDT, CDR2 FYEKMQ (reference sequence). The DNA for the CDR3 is TGTGCCAGCAGCTTAGTGGCGGGAGGAGGCTTCGAGACCCAGTACTTC. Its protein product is CASSLVAGGGFETQYF.

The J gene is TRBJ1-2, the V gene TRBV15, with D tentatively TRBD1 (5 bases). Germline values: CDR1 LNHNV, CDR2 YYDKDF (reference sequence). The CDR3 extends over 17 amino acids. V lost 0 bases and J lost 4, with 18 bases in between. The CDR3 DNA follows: TGTGCCACCAGCAGAGAATACGGGGACCTAAGGGCCTATGGCTACACCTTC. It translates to CATSREYGDLRAYGYTF.

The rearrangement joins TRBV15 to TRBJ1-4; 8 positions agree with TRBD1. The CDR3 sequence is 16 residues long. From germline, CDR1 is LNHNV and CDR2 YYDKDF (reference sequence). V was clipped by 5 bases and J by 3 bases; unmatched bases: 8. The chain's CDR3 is CATSEADRASNEKLFF. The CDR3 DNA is TGTGCCACCAGCGAGGCGGACAGGGCGTCTAATGAAAAACTGTTTTTT.

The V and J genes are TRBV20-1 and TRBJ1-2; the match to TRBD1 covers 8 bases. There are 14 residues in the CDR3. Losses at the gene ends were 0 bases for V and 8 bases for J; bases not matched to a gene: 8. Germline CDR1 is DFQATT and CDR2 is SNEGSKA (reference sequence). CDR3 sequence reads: CSARDPPRGQGYTF. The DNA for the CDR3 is TGCAGTGCTAGAGATCCGCCCAGGGGGCAGGGCTACACCTTC.

CDR3 nucleotide sequence: TGTGCCAGCAGCCAAGATGCCCTAGTTGCTCAGCCCCAGCATTTT. This sequence encodes CASSQDALVAQPQHF. This chain connects TRBV4-2 to TRBJ1-5; no definite D call. Germline V lookup: CDR1 LGHNA, CDR2 YNFKEQ. CDR3 length: 15 residues. V lost 0 bases and J lost 6, with 12 bases in between.

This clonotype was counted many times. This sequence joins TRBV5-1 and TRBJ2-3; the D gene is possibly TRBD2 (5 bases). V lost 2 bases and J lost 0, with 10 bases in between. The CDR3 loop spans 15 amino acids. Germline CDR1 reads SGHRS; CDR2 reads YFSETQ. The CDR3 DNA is TGCGCCAGCAGCTTACGGGGTGCTAGCACAGATACGCAGTATTTT. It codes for CASSLRGASTDTQYF.

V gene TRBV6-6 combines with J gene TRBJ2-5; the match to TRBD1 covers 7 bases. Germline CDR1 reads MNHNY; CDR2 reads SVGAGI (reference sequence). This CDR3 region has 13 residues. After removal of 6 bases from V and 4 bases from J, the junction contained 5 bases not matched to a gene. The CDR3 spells CASRQGIRETQYF. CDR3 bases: TGTGCCAGCAGACAGGGGATCCGAGAGACCCAGTACTTC.

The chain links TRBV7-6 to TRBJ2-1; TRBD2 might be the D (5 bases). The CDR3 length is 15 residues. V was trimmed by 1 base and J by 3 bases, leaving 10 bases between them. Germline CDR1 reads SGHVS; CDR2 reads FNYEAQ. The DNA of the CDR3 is TGTGCCAGCAGCTTAGGGGCGGGTTACTACAATGAGCAGTTCTTC. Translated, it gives CASSLGAGYYNEQFF.

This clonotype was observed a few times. The CDR3 protein is CSVGGRRSTEAFF. The CDR3 DNA reads TGCAGCGTTGGCGGGAGAAGGAGCACTGAAGCTTTCTTT. V usage is TRBV29-1 and J usage is TRBJ1-1; D ambiguous. V shed 4 bases and J shed 4 bases, with 13 bases lying between them. Germline V gene sequence: CDR1 SQVTM, CDR2 ANQGSEA. The CDR3 is 13 amino acids.